Presented here are 21 T cell receptor beta chains from one specimen sequenced in a study of blood T cell repertoires in COVID-19. Profiled with immunoSEQ multiplex PCR; TCRdb holds only in-frame clones, not every one. The sample carries around 290,000 clones, around 90% recorded once. Sequencing was done on a sample of PBMCs or T cells enriched from blood (not recorded which). The source is a woman in her twenties or thirties who had recovered from COVID-19.

The chain carries TRBV30 and TRBJ1-1, with D uncertain. This CDR3 contains 13 residues. Trimming removed 5 bases from V and 0 bases from J, with 10 bases in between. The germline V gene has CDR1 GTSNPN and CDR2 SVGIG (reference sequence). In DNA form, the CDR3 reads TGTGCCTGGCAAGCGGGTTTGAACACTGAAGCTTTCTTT. Protein: CAWQAGLNTEAFF.

V is TRBV3-1 (or the pseudogene TRBV3-2) and J is TRBJ2-7, with 7 bases fitting TRBD1. In germline, CDR1 is LGHDT, CDR2 YNNKEL (reference sequence). This CDR3 has 14 residues. After removal of 5 bases from V and 2 bases from J, the junction contained 6 bases not matched to a gene. This CDR3 reads CASSYGQGAYEQYF. DNA for the CDR3: TGTGCCAGCAGCTATGGTCAGGGGGCCTACGAGCAGTACTTC.

This chain connects TRBV5-6 to TRBJ2-3, with a weak D call TRBD1 (5 bases). Germline CDR1 reads SGHDT; CDR2 reads YYEEEE. The germline V and J ends were trimmed by 2 bases and 1 base, with 17 bases remaining between them. The CDR3 contains 17 residues. The CDR3: CASSFLPVWGRTDTQYF. For the CDR3, the DNA is TGTGCCAGCAGCTTTTTGCCCGTTTGGGGCCGCACAGATACGCAGTATTTT. The full variable domain, with the rest looked up from reference TRBV5-6 and TRBJ2-3, is DAGVTQSPTHLIKTRGQQVTLRCSPKSGHDTVSWYQQALGQGPQFIFQYYEEEERQRGNFPDRFSGHQFPNYSSELNVNALLLGDSALYLCASSFLPVWGRTDTQYFGPGTRLTVL.

This clone was detected only once. The genes are TRBV4-3 and TRBJ1-2; tentative D call: TRBD1 (5 bases). Germline lookup yields CDR1 LGHNA and CDR2 YSLEER. This CDR3 contains 14 residues. Trimming left V 0 bases short and J 4 bases short, with 9 bases between. This CDR3 reads CASSQDGGSYGYTF. The CDR3 DNA is TGCGCCAGCAGCCAAGATGGGGGGAGCTATGGCTACACCTTC.

The chain uses TRBV30 and TRBJ2-3, with a tentative D call TRBD2 (6 bases). Per germline, CDR1 GTSNPN and CDR2 SVGIG (reference sequence). V was clipped by 4 bases and J by 5 bases, with 16 bases between them. This CDR3 is built from 14 residues. CDR3 sequence reads: CAWTGGSGIDTQYF. DNA for the CDR3: TGTGCCTGGACCGGGGGTAGTGGGATAGATACGCAGTATTTT.

V is TRBV5-1 and J is TRBJ2-1; 12 bases align to TRBD2. CDR3 length equals 18 residues. Germline loops: CDR1 SGHRS, CDR2 YFSETQ. With V trimmed by 0 bases and J by 2 bases, 6 bases remained unmatched. Written as DNA, the CDR3 is TGCGCCAGCAGCTTGGCCGGGACTAGCGGGTTTCCCTACAATGAGCAGTTCTTC. Its protein is CASSLAGTSGFPYNEQFF.

This chain links TRBV28 with TRBJ2-7, with TRBD2 matching over 9 bases. CDR3 length: 14 residues. Germline CDR1 reads MDHEN; CDR2 reads SYDVKM. The trim removed 8 bases at V and 0 bases at J, leaving 5 bases unmatched. CDR3 loop: CASWPSGDSYEQYF. The CDR3 nucleotides are TGTGCCAGCTGGCCTAGCGGGGACTCCTACGAGCAGTACTTC.

The gene calls are TRBV7-2 and TRBJ2-7; 14 positions agree with TRBD2. Germline CDR1 is SGHTA and CDR2 is FQGNSA. V lost 4 bases to trimming and J lost 4 bases; unmatched junction nucleotides: 6. The CDR3 is made up of 16 amino acids. CDR3 residues: CASSSARTSGRYEQYF. The DNA for the CDR3 is TGTGCCAGCAGCTCCGCCCGGACTAGCGGGAGGTACGAGCAGTACTTC.

The chain couples TRBV28 to TRBJ1-1; D is perhaps TRBD1 (5 bases). The germline gives CDR1 MDHEN, CDR2 SYDVKM. The CDR3 totals 13 residues. Deletions cut 5 bases from V and 5 bases from J, with 12 bases between. The CDR3 spells CASSRGGRTEAFF. In nucleotides, the CDR3 is TGTGCCAGCAGTCGGGGGGGAAGAACTGAAGCTTTCTTT.

The genes are TRBV28 and TRBJ2-1, with D tentatively TRBD2 (5 bases). The CDR3 covers 17 residues. Germline V gene sequence: CDR1 MDHEN, CDR2 SYDVKM. V was trimmed by 2 bases and J by 5 bases, leaving 19 bases between them. The CDR3 region has the DNA TGTGCCAGCAGTTTAAGGACCGGACTCCCCCCCCACAATGAGCAGTTCTTC. Translated: CASSLRTGLPPHNEQFF.

The chain employs TRBV9 and TRBJ1-2, with 8 bases matching TRBD1. The CDR3 contains 14 residues. Looked up from germline, CDR1 is SGDLS and CDR2 is YYNGEE. The trim removed 0 bases at V and 2 bases at J, leaving 0 bases unmatched. CDR3 in DNA: TGTGCCAGCAGCGTAGCAGGGGGCAACTATGGCTACACCTTC. This gives the protein CASSVAGGNYGYTF.

The V call is TRBV3-1 (or the pseudogene TRBV3-2), the J call TRBJ1-1; no reliable D call. Germline V lookup: CDR1 LGHDT, CDR2 YNNKEL (reference sequence). V was trimmed by 6 bases and J by 5 bases, leaving 16 bases between them. The CDR3 sequence is 14 residues long. CDR3 in DNA: TGTGCCAGCAGAGAAGCTTCTACTTTAACTGAAGCTTTCTTT. It is translated as CASREASTLTEAFF.

This clone has only one observation. The chain employs TRBV4-2 and TRBJ1-2; TRBD1 matches 7 bases. The germline V gene has CDR1 LGHNA and CDR2 YNFKEQ. The CDR3 is 14 amino acids. The junction had 5 bases not matched to a gene; V was cut back by 1 base and J by 6 bases. CDR3 nucleotide sequence: TGTGCCAGCAGCCAAGCCACGACAGGGAATGGCTACACCTTC. This gives the protein CASSQATTGNGYTF.

The chain joins TRBV5-6 to TRBJ1-3; 7 bases match TRBD1. The CDR3 extends over 15 amino acids. The junction had 9 bases not matched to a gene; V was cut back by 5 bases and J by 4 bases. Germline V gene sequence: CDR1 SGHDT, CDR2 YYEEEE. The CDR3 loop reads CASSDTGDGGNTIYF. DNA of the CDR3: TGTGCCAGCAGTGATACAGGGGATGGGGGAAACACCATATATTTT.

The chain employs TRBV30 and TRBJ1-1; D not resolved. The CDR3 has 13 residues. V lost 0 bases to trimming and J lost 9 bases, with 14 bases between them. From germline, CDR1 is GTSNPN and CDR2 SVGIG (reference sequence). The CDR3 region is CAWSVSGYEKAFF. Here the CDR3 DNA reads TGTGCCTGGAGTGTATCCGGGTACGAGAAAGCTTTCTTT.

The chain joins TRBV29-1 to TRBJ1-2, with D maybe TRBD1 (5 bases). CDR3 length: 12 amino acids. Germline V gene sequence: CDR1 SQVTM, CDR2 ANQGSEA. Between the trimmed V and J ends, which lost 1 base and 3 bases, there was a span of 6 bases. The DNA of the CDR3 is TGCAGCGTTGAAGGACAGTACTATGGCTACACCTTC. Translating it yields CSVEGQYYGYTF.

V gene TRBV27 combines with J gene TRBJ2-7, with D unclear. This CDR3 contains 16 residues. Germline V gene data show CDR1 as MNHEY and CDR2 as SMNVEV (reference sequence). Trimming took off 8 bases at V and 4 bases at J, with 24 bases between the two ends. The CDR3 nucleotides read TGTGCCAGCGCAAGATTCGGAATATCCCTAGATTACGAGCAGTACTTC. Its protein product is CASARFGISLDYEQYF.

The J gene is TRBJ2-5, the V gene TRBV19, with 9 bases aligning to TRBD2. The CDR3 is made up of 13 amino acids. V was pared by 9 bases and J by 1 base, with 3 bases of the junction left unmatched. In germline, CDR1 is LNHDA, CDR2 SQIVND (reference sequence). CDR3 nucleotides: TGTGCCAGCGGAGCGGGGGGCCAAGAGACCCAGTACTTC. Translating it yields CASGAGGQETQYF.

The V and J genes are TRBV6-5 and TRBJ1-6; TRBD1 matches at 9 bases. The V segment lost 6 bases and the J segment 15 bases; nucleotides outside the gene matches: 15. Germline V gene data show CDR1 as MNHEY and CDR2 as SVGAGI. This CDR3 is 15 amino acids long. CDR3: CASSAWGQGQSRLHF. CDR3 nucleotide sequence: TGTGCCAGCAGCGCCTGGGGACAGGGACAATCTCGCCTCCACTTT.

V is TRBV28 and J is TRBJ1-3, with 7 nucleotides matching TRBD1. The CDR3 totals 15 residues. Unmatched junction bases numbered 9, after V lost 5 bases and J lost 5 bases. Germline CDR1 is MDHEN and CDR2 is SYDVKM. The CDR3 is CASSRQGAVRNTIYF. As DNA, the CDR3 is TGTGCCAGCAGTCGACAGGGAGCGGTCAGAAACACCATATATTTT.

The gene calls are TRBV27 and TRBJ1-1; 8 nucleotides match TRBD1. Germline values: CDR1 MNHEY, CDR2 SMNVEV (reference sequence). CDR3 length equals 14 residues. Losses at the gene ends were 3 bases for V and 5 bases for J; bases not matched to a gene: 5. In nucleotides, the CDR3 is TGTGCCAGCAGTTTTTCAGGGGGCAGAACTGAAGCTTTCTTT. Protein sequence: CASSFSGGRTEAFF.